What follows is one T cell receptor (beta chain) and its context. The data originate from a study of cytomegalovirus exposure and HLA in healthy donors. The germline gives CDR1 ENHRY, CDR2 SYGVKD. The CDR3 has 15 residues. V gave up 3 bases and J gave up 8 bases, with 19 bases separating them. Vbeta (60) and Jbeta (13) primers were used in the PCR. Generated by immunoSEQ multiplex PCR, the TCRdb table keeps only in-frame clones and is missing some. The sample has under 150,000 clones, 70% to 80% seen once. The V gene is TRBV10-3, the J gene TRBJ1-2, with D possibly TRBD1 on 6 matching bases. This receptor was identified in a human donor in good health. Sequencing used PBMCs. Here the CDR3 reads CAISDHRGHFPGYTF. Here the CDR3 DNA reads TGTGCCATCAGTGACCACCGGGGACATTTCCCGGGCTACACCTTC.